This section outlines one T cell receptor (beta chain) sequence together with its context. The antigen is undetermined. The sample is drawn from a study of radiation and T cells in renal cell carcinoma. Overall study: Nephrectomy followed 15 Gy stereotactic body radiation by 4 weeks.

V shed 6 bases and J 2 bases; nucleotides not matched to a gene: 7. CDR1 ENHRY and CDR2 SYGVKD come from the germline V gene. The CDR3 consists of 15 residues. Study-level points and caveats: From baseline, blood top tumor clonotypes peaked at 2 weeks post-radiation.

The table came from immunoSEQ multiplex PCR; TCRdb's copy has only in-frame clones and leaves some out. The table includes about 140,000 clones, approximately 87% detected once. Time point indicated: baseline pretreatment blood. Noted treatment: 15 Gy SBRT to primary tumor, nephrectomy 4 weeks later. After SBRT, blood was collected at 2 and 4 weeks, plus baseline. This renal cell carcinoma was of the clear cell type. This clonotype was obtained from a woman between 45 and 60 years old with renal cell carcinoma. V and J are TRBV10-3 and TRBJ2-3; 8 bases are shared with TRBD1. The specimen comprised blood, sampled from a patient whose treatment included radiotherapy and nephrectomy. CDR3 nucleotide sequence: TGTGCCATCAGCTTGACAGGGGCCCACACAGATACGCAGTATTTT. This gives the protein CAISLTGAHTDTQYF.